Below, 7 T cell receptor beta chains from the same sample are listed, as sequenced in a study of OX40 agonist ivuxolimab in advanced cancers. Library prep was done by the immunoSEQ multiplex PCR assay. TCRdb stores this immuneACCESS table with in-frame sequences only. Part of the clones is absent; in the studies checked, under half of the shortfall reflects unresolved V genes, and no reason is known for the rest. Here the sample has nearly 65,000 clones; approximately 90% occur a single time. About 4% of the sample lies in the top ten. The sample here was CD4+ or CD8+ T cells sorted from blood, taken in a trial of the OX40 agonist ivuxolimab. These receptors were collected from an adult with an advanced solid tumor such as melanoma, head and neck, liver or kidney cancer.

The rearrangement links TRBV19 to TRBJ2-7, with no clear D. The ends were cut back, 9 bases at V and 11 bases at J, with 11 bases in the middle. Germline V gives CDR1 LNHDA, CDR2 SQIVND (reference sequence). The length of the CDR3 is 9 residues. CDR3 nucleotide sequence: TGTGCCAGACGGGCCTGGGAGTACGTC. Encoded protein: CARRAWEYV.

The sample holds a few counts of this clone. The rearrangement joins TRBV4-1 to TRBJ1-1; TRBD1 is a possible D gene (5 bases). CDR3 length: 14 amino acids. V gave up 5 bases and J gave up 6 bases, with 16 bases separating them. CDR1 is MGHRA and CDR2 is YSYEKL in the germline V gene. The CDR3 sequence: CASSTPGASAEAFF. The CDR3 DNA is TGCGCCAGCAGCACCCCCGGGGCTAGCGCTGAAGCTTTCTTT.

The chain joins TRBV6-1 to TRBJ1-4; D is undetermined. The CDR3 runs to 13 residues. Trimming took off 7 bases at V and 8 bases at J, with 14 bases between the two ends. Germline V gene sequence: CDR1 MNHNS, CDR2 SASEGT. The CDR3 here is CASIRRGGEKLFF. The CDR3 DNA follows: TGTGCCAGCATTCGGCGCGGCGGAGAAAAACTGTTTTTT.

The chain couples TRBV12-5 to TRBJ1-2; no definite D call. The length of the CDR3 is 16 residues. From germline, CDR1 is LGHNT and CDR2 FRNRAP. Trimming left V 0 bases short and J 6 bases short, with 17 bases between. This CDR3 is CASGLVPRTEGHGYTF. The CDR3 DNA reads TGTGCTAGTGGTTTGGTACCCCGGACCGAGGGCCATGGCTACACCTTC.

The V gene is TRBV6-5, the J gene TRBJ2-5; D is possibly TRBD1 or TRBD2 (5 bases each). The J call may be in error: the DNA end matches TRBJ2-7 better. From germline, CDR1 is MNHEY and CDR2 SVGAGI. The CDR3 runs to 16 residues. CDR3 nucleotide sequence: TGTGCCAGCAGTTACGCAGGAGAGGGGCGGGCGTACGAGCAGTACTTC. This sequence encodes CASSYAGEGRAYEQYF.

The CDR3 DNA reads as TGTGCCAGCAGTTTTTCGGGAACTAGCACAGATACGCAGTATTTT. Its protein is CASSFSGTSTDTQYF. The V call is TRBV27, the J call TRBJ2-3, with D possibly matching TRBD2 (5 bases). V dropped 3 bases and J dropped 0 bases, with 10 bases sitting between them. CDR3 length: 15 residues. Germline values: CDR1 MNHEY, CDR2 SMNVEV (reference sequence).

The chain couples TRBV5-1 to TRBJ2-1, with D tentatively TRBD2 (5 bases). The V end was cut by 1 base, the J end by 0 bases, with 11 bases between. The CDR3 has 16 amino acids. CDR1 SGHRS and CDR2 YFSETQ come from the germline V gene. CDR3 protein: CASSLLAPSSYNEQFF. The CDR3 nucleotides read TGCGCCAGCAGCTTGTTAGCGCCCAGCTCCTACAATGAGCAGTTCTTC. The full variable domain, with the rest looked up from reference TRBV5-1 and TRBJ2-1, is KAGVTQTPRYLIKTRGQQVTLSCSPISGHRSVSWYQQTPGQGLQFLFEYFSETQRNKGNFPGRFSGRQFSNSRSEMNVSTLELGDSALYLCASSLLAPSSYNEQFFGPGTRLTVL.